This TCR beta chain was sequenced for a study of blood T cell repertoires in COVID-19. For the study at large: Samples came from the United States, Italy and Spain, spanning acute and convalescent COVID-19. Sources were T cells, B-cell-depleted T cells, or PBMCs; the material itself was cDNA or gDNA.

This CDR3 contains 16 residues. The germline V gene encodes CDR1 SEHNR and CDR2 FQNEAQ (reference sequence). With V trimmed by 5 bases and J by 4 bases, 8 bases remained unmatched. Methods used by the authors: Counts of nucleated cells, estimated from reference gene primer amplification, were obtained. The assay was immunoSEQ multiplex PCR, and TCRdb's table has in-frame clones only and misses some. Clone size and the V and J calls come from that table; the DNA yielded D and trimming. The data contain roughly 170,000 clones, approximately 84% of them seen just once; the ten biggest clones take up 7.5% to 9.5%.

The sequence came from a man in his forties who had recovered from COVID-19. Sequenced: peripheral blood. V usage is TRBV7-9 and J usage is TRBJ1-6, with 7 bases fitting TRBD1. The CDR3 spells CASSTANRGYNSPLHF. The CDR3 coding sequence is TGTGCCAGCAGCACTGCGAACAGGGGATATAATTCACCCCTCCACTTT. Based on the CDR3 plus reference TRBV7-9 and TRBJ1-6, the full variable domain is DTGVSQNPRHKITKRGQNVTFRCDPISEHNRLYWYRQTLGQGPEFLTYFQNEAQLEKSRLLSDRFSAERPKGSFSTLEIQRTEQGDSAMYLCASSTANRGYNSPLHFGNGTRLTVT.